The 28 T cell receptor beta chains given below trace back to one sample, sequenced in a study of a mutant IDH1 vaccine in newly diagnosed glioma. No antigen is known for these receptors. The time point is: week 35, safety follow-up. Vaccination comprised doses that each held 300 ug of mutant IDH1 20-mer peptide, plus topical imiquimod. TCRdb's table, derived via immunoSEQ multiplex PCR, lists solely in-frame clones and lacks some. The sample records around 44,000 clones, 70% to 85% being singletons. Sequences were derived from PBMCs, sampled from a glioma patient whose treatment included an IDH1 peptide vaccine. These receptors were taken from a man aged 35 to 55 with glioma.

The chain joins TRBV7-2 to TRBJ2-3; the match to TRBD1 covers 8 bases. The germline V gene has CDR1 SGHTA and CDR2 FQGNSA. This CDR3 has 14 residues. The ends lost 5 bases at V and 7 bases at J; junction bases unmatched: 8. The CDR3 loop is CASSPRQGAHTQYF. In DNA, the CDR3 is TGTGCCAGCAGCCCCCGGCAGGGGGCCCATACGCAGTATTTT.

J is TRBJ1-2 and V is TRBV6-5; D gene uncertain. Trimming took off 0 bases at V and 2 bases at J, with 13 bases between the two ends. The CDR3 totals 16 residues. CDR1 and CDR2 from the germline V gene are MNHEY and SVGAGI. The CDR3 sequence is CASSYSGGRKNYGYTF. The CDR3 DNA reads TGTGCCAGCAGTTACTCGGGCGGAAGAAAAAACTATGGCTACACCTTC.

The genes are TRBV5-6 and TRBJ2-7, with TRBD1 matching over 7 bases. The CDR3 sequence is 13 residues long. The junction had 6 bases not matched to a gene; V was cut back by 3 bases and J by 6 bases. Germline V gene lookup returns CDR1 SGHDT and CDR2 YYEEEE. The CDR3 bases are TGTGCCAGCAGCTCTACAGGGGCGCGCGAGCAGTACTTC. Its translation: CASSSTGAREQYF.

This rearrangement joins TRBV29-1 to TRBJ2-7; TRBD2 is a possible D gene (6 bases). Trimming pared 4 bases from V and 5 bases from J, leaving 18 bases between. The CDR3 extends over 14 amino acids. CDR1 is SQVTM and CDR2 is ANQGSEA in the germline V gene. CDR3 nucleotide sequence: TGCAGCGTTGCTCGGGGGAGAGGGTTCGACGAGCAGTACTTC. It is translated as CSVARGRGFDEQYF.

The chain employs TRBV6-5 and TRBJ1-4; no reliable D call. This CDR3 comprises 14 residues. Germline-derived CDR1 and CDR2 are MNHEY and SVGAGI. Trimming removed 6 bases at V and 8 bases at J, with 16 bases between. The CDR3 region has the DNA TGTGCCAGCAGCCTCGTGGGCGGTGACGAAAAACTGTTTTTT. This codes for CASSLVGGDEKLFF.

This clone was observed once. V gene TRBV10-2 combines with J gene TRBJ1-5, with 8 bases matching TRBD1. Per the germline V gene, CDR1 is WSHSY and CDR2 is SAAADI. Trimming took 4 bases from V and 5 from J; bases not matched to a gene: 4. CDR3 length equals 14 residues. CDR3 bases: TGCGCCAGCAGTGCGGGGACAGGTTATCAGCCCCAGCATTTT. Translated, it gives CASSAGTGYQPQHF.

This chain uses TRBV5-1 with TRBJ2-7; D might be TRBD2 (7 bases). The CDR3 covers 15 residues. The ends were cut back, 2 bases at V and 3 bases at J, with 15 bases in the middle. Germline lookup yields CDR1 SGHRS and CDR2 YFSETQ. The CDR3 reads CASSFWAGEGYEQYF. CDR3 coding DNA: TGCGCCAGCAGCTTTTGGGCAGGGGAGGGCTACGAGCAGTACTTC.

The chain carries TRBV10-3 and TRBJ2-5; D may be TRBD1 (6 bases). CDR1 and CDR2 (germline): ENHRY, SYGVKD. The CDR3 contains 11 residues. The germline V and J ends were trimmed by 4 bases and 14 bases, with 14 bases remaining between them. CDR3 in amino acids: CAISGGGMPYF. Here the CDR3 DNA reads TGTGCCATCAGTGGAGGGGGAATGCCCTACTTC.

The chain links TRBV7-9 to TRBJ2-5; TRBD1 matches at 7 bases. The junction had 6 bases not matched to a gene; V was cut back by 4 bases and J by 1 base. The CDR3 is 15 amino acids. CDR1 SEHNR and CDR2 FQNEAQ come from the germline V gene (reference sequence). The CDR3, as DNA: TGTGCCAGCAGCTCGGGACAGACCCCCCAAGAGACCCAGTACTTC. It encodes CASSSGQTPQETQYF.

The gene calls are TRBV7-2 and TRBJ2-3, with D unclear. V lost 1 base and J 2 bases, leaving 16 bases between the germline ends. Germline loops: CDR1 SGHTA, CDR2 FQGNSA. The CDR3 spans 17 residues. CDR3 nucleotide sequence: TGTGCCAGCAGCTTAGATTCTCGGCCCTCCCCCACAGATACGCAGTATTTT. It translates to CASSLDSRPSPTDTQYF.

The rearrangement joins TRBV2 to TRBJ2-5; D is possibly TRBD2 (6 bases). The ends were cut back, 9 bases at V and 4 bases at J, with 12 bases in the middle. Germline CDR1 SNHLY, CDR2 FYNNEI. The CDR3 is 12 amino acids. CDR3 bases: TGTGCCAGTGCGGGGCCCGGAGAGACCCAGTACTTC. This codes for CASAGPGETQYF.

This clone was detected only a few times. J is TRBJ1-2 and V is TRBV5-1; 9 bases are a match to TRBD1. CDR3 length: 16 residues. V lost 4 bases, J lost 4 bases, and 11 bases stayed unmatched. CDR1 is SGHRS, CDR2 YFSETQ, per germline. CDR3 sequence reads: CASSPPGTGSSYGYTF. The CDR3, as DNA: TGCGCCAGCAGCCCGCCCGGGACAGGGTCGAGCTATGGCTACACCTTC. The full variable domain, with the rest looked up from reference TRBV5-1 and TRBJ1-2, is KAGVTQTPRYLIKTRGQQVTLSCSPISGHRSVSWYQQTPGQGLQFLFEYFSETQRNKGNFPGRFSGRQFSNSRSEMNVSTLELGDSALYLCASSPPGTGSSYGYTFGSGTRLTVV.

V is TRBV6-5 and J is TRBJ1-4; D gene unclear. CDR3 size: 13 residues. CDR1 is MNHEY and CDR2 is SVGAGI in the germline V gene. V was cut by 10 bases and J by 4 bases, with 13 bases left in between. CDR3 in amino acids: CATSSQVNEKLFF. In nucleotides, the CDR3 is TGTGCCACCAGCAGCCAGGTTAATGAAAAACTGTTTTTT.

The chain is built from TRBV7-2 and TRBJ1-1; 8 bases are shared with TRBD1. J gave up 6 bases and V 6 bases, and 12 bases lay outside the gene matches. CDR3 length: 15 amino acids. Germline CDR1 reads SGHTA; CDR2 reads FQGNSA. The CDR3 loop reads CASRLQPQGAPEAFF. In nucleotides, the CDR3 is TGTGCCAGCAGACTGCAACCTCAGGGGGCTCCTGAAGCTTTCTTT.

This clone was seen more than once but under ten times. The chain joins TRBV30 to TRBJ1-1, with D perhaps matching TRBD1 (6 bases). V dropped 2 bases and J dropped 3 bases, with 13 bases sitting between them. This CDR3 contains 14 residues. Germline CDR1 reads GTSNPN; CDR2 reads SVGIG (reference sequence). Here the CDR3 reads CAWSPQGWDTEAFF. The CDR3 DNA is TGTGCCTGGAGTCCCCAGGGGTGGGACACTGAAGCTTTCTTT.

This chain links TRBV18 with TRBJ1-1, with D tentatively TRBD1 (5 bases). Trimming cost V 4 bases and J 7 bases, with 19 bases left between them. CDR3 length equals 15 residues. Germline V CDR1 and CDR2: KGHSH, LQKENI. The CDR3 region has the DNA TGTGCCAGCTCACGTGACAGCGAGCGCCGCGGTGAAGCTTTCTTT. It is translated as CASSRDSERRGEAFF.

The chain has TRBV5-1 and TRBJ2-3; D possibly matches TRBD1 or TRBD2 (5 bases each). The CDR3 runs 15 residues. Germline CDR1 and CDR2: SGHRS and YFSETQ. V lost 2 bases, J lost 4 bases, and 14 bases lay in between. In nucleotides, the CDR3 is TGCGCCAGCAGCTTAGGCCTTGGGACCGCAGATACGCAGTATTTT. Protein sequence: CASSLGLGTADTQYF.

CDR3: CASSDSGQGQETQYF. The CDR3 DNA sequence: TGTGCCAGCAGTGATTCGGGACAGGGCCAAGAGACCCAGTACTTC. The chain has TRBV6-1 and TRBJ2-5; 9 nucleotides match TRBD1. Unmatched junction bases numbered 3, after V lost 3 bases and J lost 1 base. The germline CDR1 and CDR2 sequences are MNHNS and SASEGT. The CDR3 loop spans 15 amino acids.

This clone was seen a few times. The CDR3: CASSLGGSSYEQYF. For the CDR3, the DNA is TGTGCCAGCAGTTTAGGAGGGTCCTCCTACGAGCAGTACTTC. The chain recombines TRBV27 with TRBJ2-7; the D gene is possibly TRBD2 (6 bases). Trimming cost V 2 bases and J 0 bases, with 8 bases left between them. Germline V gene lookup returns CDR1 MNHEY and CDR2 SMNVEV (reference sequence). The CDR3 length is 14 residues.

The chain couples TRBV30 to TRBJ2-3; a possible D gene is TRBD2 (6 bases). The CDR3 is 14 residues long. The germline CDR1 and CDR2 sequences are GTSNPN and SVGIG (reference sequence). V dropped 5 bases and J dropped 2 bases, with 14 bases sitting between them. Here the CDR3 DNA reads TGTGCCTGGCGCGGGGTGGCGTACACAGATACGCAGTATTTT. Translated, it gives CAWRGVAYTDTQYF.

This clone was detected a few times. V is TRBV7-9 and J is TRBJ2-2, with 8 bases fitting TRBD1. Germline CDR1 reads SEHNR; CDR2 reads FQNEAQ (reference sequence). The CDR3 runs to 16 residues. The V segment lost 3 bases and the J segment 1 base; nucleotides outside the gene matches: 4. CDR3 in amino acids: CASSFPGTGNTGELFF. The CDR3, as DNA: TGTGCCAGCAGCTTTCCCGGGACAGGGAACACCGGGGAGCTGTTTTTT.

The J gene is TRBJ1-1, the V gene TRBV14; D is undetermined. Trimming removed 3 bases from V and 1 base from J, with 6 bases in between. Per the germline V gene, CDR1 is SGHDN and CDR2 is FVKESK. There are 13 residues in the CDR3. CDR3 residues: CASSQQTNTEAFF. CDR3 DNA sequence: TGTGCCAGCAGCCAGCAGACGAACACTGAAGCTTTCTTT.

The chain is built from TRBV30 and TRBJ1-2; no definite D call. V shed 4 bases and J shed 6 bases, with 12 bases lying between them. The CDR3 length is 12 residues. The germline CDR1 and CDR2 sequences are GTSNPN and SVGIG (reference sequence). The CDR3 DNA sequence: TGTGCCTGGATGCGGCACCGGGATGGCTACACCTTC. Translated: CAWMRHRDGYTF.

In this sample, this clone turned up once. The chain recombines TRBV4-2 with TRBJ1-6; no firm D call. Germline lookup yields CDR1 LGHNA and CDR2 YNFKEQ. V lost 1 base to trimming and J lost 4 bases, with 8 bases between them. The CDR3 spans 15 residues. The CDR3 nucleotides are TGTGCCAGCAGCCAAGGGTTGGGGTATAATTCACCCCTCCACTTT. Amino acid sequence: CASSQGLGYNSPLHF.

V is TRBV5-6 and J is TRBJ2-3; D unresolved. Germline V gene data show CDR1 as SGHDT and CDR2 as YYEEEE. V was cut by 1 base and J by 3 bases, with 21 bases left in between. The CDR3 runs to 18 residues. CDR3 DNA: TGTGCCAGCAGCTTGATTAGTACTGGAAGGCCGAGAACAGATACGCAGTATTTT. It encodes CASSLISTGRPRTDTQYF.

This clone was observed a few times. This sequence joins TRBV15 and TRBJ1-2; D not resolved. Trimming removed 0 bases from V and 3 bases from J, with 14 bases in between. Germline V gene data show CDR1 as LNHNV and CDR2 as YYDKDF (reference sequence). This CDR3 is built from 16 residues. DNA for the CDR3: TGTGCCACCAGCAGAGAGATACAGCCCCCGGACTATGGCTACACCTTC. Translation: CATSREIQPPDYGYTF.

The chain employs TRBV5-1 and TRBJ2-5; D unclear. Germline assignment: CDR1 SGHRS and CDR2 YFSETQ. There are 12 residues in the CDR3. Trimming took off 4 bases at V and 5 bases at J, with 9 bases between the two ends. CDR3 in DNA: TGCGCCAGCAGCCAAGGGTGGGAGACCCAGTACTTC. It yields the protein CASSQGWETQYF. The full variable domain, in which reference TRBV5-1 and TRBJ2-5 provide the parts outside the CDR3, is KAGVTQTPRYLIKTRGQQVTLSCSPISGHRSVSWYQQTPGQGLQFLFEYFSETQRNKGNFPGRFSGRQFSNSRSEMNVSTLELGDSALYLCASSQGWETQYFGPGTRLLVL.

This clone was observed a few times. The gene calls are TRBV4-2 and TRBJ2-2; 8 positions match TRBD1. Germline V CDR1 and CDR2: LGHNA, YNFKEQ. The CDR3 is 14 residues long. The V segment lost 5 bases and the J segment 6 bases; nucleotides outside the gene matches: 5. CDR3 sequence: CASSTGQESGELFF. The CDR3 nucleotides are TGTGCCAGCAGCACGGGACAGGAGTCCGGGGAGCTGTTTTTT.